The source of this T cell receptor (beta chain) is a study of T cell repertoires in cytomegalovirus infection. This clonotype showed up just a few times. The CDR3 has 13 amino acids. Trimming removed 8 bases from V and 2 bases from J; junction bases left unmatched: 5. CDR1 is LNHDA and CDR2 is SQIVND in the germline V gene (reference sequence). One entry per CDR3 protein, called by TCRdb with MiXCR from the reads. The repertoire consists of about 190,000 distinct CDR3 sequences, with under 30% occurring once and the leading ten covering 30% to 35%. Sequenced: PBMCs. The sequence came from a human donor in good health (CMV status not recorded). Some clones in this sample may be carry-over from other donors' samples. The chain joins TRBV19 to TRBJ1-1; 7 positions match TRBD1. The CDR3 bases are TGTGCCAGTTACAGGGGACCAAACACTGAAGCTTTCTTT. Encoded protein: CASYRGPNTEAFF.